The T cell receptor beta chain under discussion was sequenced for a study of cytomegalovirus exposure and HLA in healthy donors. Overall study findings and caveats: A later analysis reportedly found fewer N-insertions in an Asian-associated ancestry cluster than the roughly 700-donor mean.

Each donor's status was that of a healthy bone marrow donor. On this clone itself: Its specificity is not known.

Primers: 60 Vbeta forward and 13 Jbeta reverse. The method was immunoSEQ multiplex PCR; TCRdb's version includes in-frame clones alone and lacks a portion of them. The sample has under 200,000 clones, around 67% seen once. Germline V gene lookup returns CDR1 MDHEN and CDR2 SYDVKM. There are 17 residues in the CDR3. V was clipped by 5 bases and J by 0 bases; unmatched bases: 11. This TCR derives from a woman aged 18-29 years in good health and CMV-seropositive. Specimen: PBMCs. The chain joins TRBV28 to TRBJ1-2; the match to TRBD1 covers 8 bases. CDR3 bases: TGTGCCAGCAGTCCTATGGGCGACAGGGGAGCTAACTATGGCTACACCTTC. It codes for CASSPMGDRGANYGYTF.